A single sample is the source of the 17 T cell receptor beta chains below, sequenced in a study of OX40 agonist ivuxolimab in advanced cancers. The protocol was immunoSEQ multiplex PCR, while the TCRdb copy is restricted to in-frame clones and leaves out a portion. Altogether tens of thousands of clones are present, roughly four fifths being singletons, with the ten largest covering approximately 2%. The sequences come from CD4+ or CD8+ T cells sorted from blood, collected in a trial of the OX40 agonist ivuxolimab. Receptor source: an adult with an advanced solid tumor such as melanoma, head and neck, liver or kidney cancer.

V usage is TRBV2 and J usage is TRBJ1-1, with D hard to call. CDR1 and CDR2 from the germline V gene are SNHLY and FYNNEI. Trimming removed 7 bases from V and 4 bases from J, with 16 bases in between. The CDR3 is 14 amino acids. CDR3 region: CASKRLQSPTEAFF. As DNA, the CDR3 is TGTGCCAGCAAAAGACTCCAGAGTCCCACTGAAGCTTTCTTT.

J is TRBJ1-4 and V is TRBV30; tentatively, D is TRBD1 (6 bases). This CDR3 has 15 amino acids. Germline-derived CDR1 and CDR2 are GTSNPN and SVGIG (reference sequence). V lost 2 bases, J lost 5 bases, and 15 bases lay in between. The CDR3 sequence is CAWSPPQGQNEKLFF. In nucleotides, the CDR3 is TGTGCCTGGAGTCCGCCCCAGGGGCAGAATGAAAAACTGTTTTTT.

The CDR3 nucleotides read TGTGCCAGCAGTGAATCGATTCAGACATCAGCTTTCTTT. This sequence encodes CASSESIQTSAFF. V gene TRBV6-4 combines with J gene TRBJ1-1, with unresolved D. The CDR3 has 13 amino acids. Trimming took off 3 bases at V and 10 bases at J, with 15 bases between the two ends. The germline CDR1 and CDR2 sequences are MRHNA and SNTAGT.

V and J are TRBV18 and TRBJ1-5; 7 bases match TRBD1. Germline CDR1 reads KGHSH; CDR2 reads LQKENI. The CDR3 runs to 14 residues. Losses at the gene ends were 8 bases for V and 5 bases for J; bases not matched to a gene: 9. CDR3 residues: CASQGTELYQPQHF. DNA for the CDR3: TGTGCCAGCCAAGGGACAGAATTGTATCAGCCCCAGCATTTT.

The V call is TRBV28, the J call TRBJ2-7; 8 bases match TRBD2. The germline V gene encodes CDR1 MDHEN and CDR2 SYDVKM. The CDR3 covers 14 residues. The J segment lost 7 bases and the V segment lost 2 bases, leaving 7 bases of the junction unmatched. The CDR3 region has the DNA TGTGCCAGCAGTTTAGCGGGAGGAGCGATAGAGCAGTACTTC. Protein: CASSLAGGAIEQYF.

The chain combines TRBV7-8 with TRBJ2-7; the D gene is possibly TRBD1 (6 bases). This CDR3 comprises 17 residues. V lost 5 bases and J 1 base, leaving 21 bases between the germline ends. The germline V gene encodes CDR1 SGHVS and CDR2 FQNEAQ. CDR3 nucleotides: TGTGCCAGCAGCCCCCCCTTTTGGGACAAGGAGTCCTACGAGCAGTACTTC. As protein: CASSPPFWDKESYEQYF.

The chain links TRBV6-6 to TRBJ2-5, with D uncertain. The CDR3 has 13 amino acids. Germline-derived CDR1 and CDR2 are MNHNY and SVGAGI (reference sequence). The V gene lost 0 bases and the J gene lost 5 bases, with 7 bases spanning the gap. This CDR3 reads CASSYSSGETQYF. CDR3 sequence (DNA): TGTGCCAGCAGTTACTCTTCGGGCGAGACCCAGTACTTC.

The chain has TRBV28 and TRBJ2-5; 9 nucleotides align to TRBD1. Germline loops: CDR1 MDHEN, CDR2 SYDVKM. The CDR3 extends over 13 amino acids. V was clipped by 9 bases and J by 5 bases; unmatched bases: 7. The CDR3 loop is CASKQGAEETQYF. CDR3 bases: TGTGCCAGTAAACAGGGGGCGGAGGAGACCCAGTACTTC.

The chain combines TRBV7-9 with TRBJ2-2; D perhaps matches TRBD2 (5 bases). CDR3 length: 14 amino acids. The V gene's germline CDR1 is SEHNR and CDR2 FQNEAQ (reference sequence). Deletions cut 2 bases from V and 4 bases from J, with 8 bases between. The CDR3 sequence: CASSLLGVTGELFF. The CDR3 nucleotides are TGTGCCAGCAGCTTACTCGGGGTCACCGGGGAGCTGTTTTTT. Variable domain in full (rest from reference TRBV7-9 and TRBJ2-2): DTGVSQNPRHKITKRGQNVTFRCDPISEHNRLYWYRQTLGQGPEFLTYFQNEAQLEKSRLLSDRFSAERPKGSFSTLEIQRTEQGDSAMYLCASSLLGVTGELFFGEGSRLTVL.

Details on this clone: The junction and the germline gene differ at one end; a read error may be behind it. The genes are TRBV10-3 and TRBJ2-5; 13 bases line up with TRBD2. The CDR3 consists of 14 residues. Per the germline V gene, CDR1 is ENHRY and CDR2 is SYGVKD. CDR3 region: CAISEISGLAGMNF. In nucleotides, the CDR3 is TGTGCCATCAGTGAGATCTCGGGACTAGCGGGAATGAACTTC.

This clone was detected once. The CDR3 DNA is TGTGCCAGCAGTTTTTACAGGGAGGAAGAAGCTTTCTTT. This gives the protein CASSFYREEEAFF. The V gene is TRBV27, the J gene TRBJ1-1; TRBD1 might be the D (6 bases). The CDR3 totals 13 residues. V lost 3 bases and J lost 8, with 13 bases in between. CDR1 MNHEY and CDR2 SMNVEV come from the germline V gene (reference sequence).

The CDR3 is CARSYGLADDDTQYF. CDR3 nucleotide sequence: TGTGCCAGAAGTTACGGACTAGCGGATGATGATACGCAGTATTTT. The V call is TRBV5-3, the J call TRBJ2-3, with TRBD2 matching over 10 bases. TRBV5-3 counts as an open reading frame of uncertain function. V was pared by 5 bases and J by 6 bases, with 9 bases of the junction left unmatched. This CDR3 is 15 amino acids long.

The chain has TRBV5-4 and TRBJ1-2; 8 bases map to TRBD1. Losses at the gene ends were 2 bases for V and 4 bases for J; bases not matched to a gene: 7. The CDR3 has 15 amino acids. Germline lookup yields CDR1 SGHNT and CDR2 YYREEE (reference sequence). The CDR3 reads CASSFQGAQIYGYTF. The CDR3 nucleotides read TGTGCCAGCAGCTTTCAGGGGGCGCAGATCTATGGCTACACCTTC.

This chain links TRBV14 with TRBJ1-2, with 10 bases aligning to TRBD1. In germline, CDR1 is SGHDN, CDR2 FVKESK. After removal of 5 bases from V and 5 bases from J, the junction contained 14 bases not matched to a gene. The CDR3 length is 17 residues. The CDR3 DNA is TGTGCCAGCAGCATTAACACCGGGACAGGGGTTGGGTATGGCTACACCTTC. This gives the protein CASSINTGTGVGYGYTF.

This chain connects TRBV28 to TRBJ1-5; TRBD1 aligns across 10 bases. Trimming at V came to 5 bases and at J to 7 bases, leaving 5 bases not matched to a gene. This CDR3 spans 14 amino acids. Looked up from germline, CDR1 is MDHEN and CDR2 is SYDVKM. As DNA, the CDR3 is TGTGCCAGCAGTACCGGGACAGGGGTCCAGCCCCAGCATTTT. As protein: CASSTGTGVQPQHF.

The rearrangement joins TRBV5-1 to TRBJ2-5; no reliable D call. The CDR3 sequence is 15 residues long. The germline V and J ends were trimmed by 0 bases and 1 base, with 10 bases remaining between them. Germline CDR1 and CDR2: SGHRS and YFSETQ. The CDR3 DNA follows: TGCGCCAGCAGCTTGGCCCTTTCGATCCAAGAGACCCAGTACTTC. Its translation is CASSLALSIQETQYF. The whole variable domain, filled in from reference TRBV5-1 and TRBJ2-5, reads KAGVTQTPRYLIKTRGQQVTLSCSPISGHRSVSWYQQTPGQGLQFLFEYFSETQRNKGNFPGRFSGRQFSNSRSEMNVSTLELGDSALYLCASSLALSIQETQYFGPGTRLLVL.

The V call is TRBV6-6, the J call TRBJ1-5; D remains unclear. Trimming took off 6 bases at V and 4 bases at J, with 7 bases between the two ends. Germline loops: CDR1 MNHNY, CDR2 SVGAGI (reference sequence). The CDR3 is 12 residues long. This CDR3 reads CASSPHNQPQHF. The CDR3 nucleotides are TGTGCCAGCAGCCCCCATAATCAGCCCCAGCATTTT.